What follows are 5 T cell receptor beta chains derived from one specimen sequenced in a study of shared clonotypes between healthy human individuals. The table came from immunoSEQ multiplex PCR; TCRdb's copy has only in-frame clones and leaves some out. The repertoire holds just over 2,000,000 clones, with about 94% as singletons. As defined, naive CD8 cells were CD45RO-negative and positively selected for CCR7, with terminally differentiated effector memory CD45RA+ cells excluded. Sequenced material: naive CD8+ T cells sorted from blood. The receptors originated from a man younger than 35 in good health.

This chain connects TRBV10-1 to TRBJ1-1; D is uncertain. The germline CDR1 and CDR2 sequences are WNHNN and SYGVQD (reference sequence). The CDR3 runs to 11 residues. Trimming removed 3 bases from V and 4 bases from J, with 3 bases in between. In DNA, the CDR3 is TGCGCCAGCAGTGATGGCACTGAAGCTTTCTTT. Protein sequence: CASSDGTEAFF.

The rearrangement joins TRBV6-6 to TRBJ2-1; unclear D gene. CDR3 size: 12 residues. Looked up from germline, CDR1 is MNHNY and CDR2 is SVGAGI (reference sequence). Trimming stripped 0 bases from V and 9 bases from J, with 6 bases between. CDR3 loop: CASSYSIGEQFF. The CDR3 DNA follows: TGTGCCAGCAGTTACTCGATTGGTGAGCAGTTCTTC.

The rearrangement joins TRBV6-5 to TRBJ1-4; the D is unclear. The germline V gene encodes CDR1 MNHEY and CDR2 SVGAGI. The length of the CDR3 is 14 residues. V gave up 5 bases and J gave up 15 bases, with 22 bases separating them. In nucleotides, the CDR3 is TGTGCCAGCAGTCCCTCCGCCCAGGCCCCTGCAATGTTTTTT. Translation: CASSPSAQAPAMFF.

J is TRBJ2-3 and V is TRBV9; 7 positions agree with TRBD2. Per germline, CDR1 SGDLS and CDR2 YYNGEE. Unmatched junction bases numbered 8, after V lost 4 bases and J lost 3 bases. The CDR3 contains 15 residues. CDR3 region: CASSQSGAHTDTQYF. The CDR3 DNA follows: TGTGCCAGCAGCCAAAGCGGGGCACATACAGATACGCAGTATTTT. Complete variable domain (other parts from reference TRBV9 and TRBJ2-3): DSGVTQTPKHLITATGQRVTLRCSPRSGDLSVYWYQQSLDQGLQFLIQYYNGEERAKGNILERFSAQQFPDLHSELNLSSLELGDSALYFCASSQSGAHTDTQYFGPGTRLTVL.

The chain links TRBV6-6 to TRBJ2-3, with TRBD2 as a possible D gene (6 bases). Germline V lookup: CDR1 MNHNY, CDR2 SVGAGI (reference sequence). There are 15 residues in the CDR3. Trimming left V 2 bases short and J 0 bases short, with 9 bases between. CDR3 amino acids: CASSYMLASTDTQYF. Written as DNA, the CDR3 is TGTGCCAGCAGTTACATGCTAGCGAGCACAGATACGCAGTATTTT.